This T cell receptor (beta chain) was captured by sequencing in a study of blood T cell repertoires in COVID-19. This CDR3 region has 13 residues. V was cut by 5 bases and J by 5 bases, with 13 bases left in between. In germline, CDR1 is SGHKS, CDR2 YYEKEE (reference sequence). Original methodology: Nucleated cell counts were estimated from reference gene primer amplification. Assay: immunoSEQ multiplex PCR; the TCRdb copy retains only in-frame clones and omits some. From that table come the V and J calls and clone size; the DNA was used to work out D and trimming. Of some 90,000 clones listed, more than 70% are singletons.

The receptor comes from a man over 45 with COVID-19, enrolled during active disease. Sequencing used peripheral blood. The V call is TRBV5-5, the J call TRBJ1-2, with a tentative D call TRBD1 (6 bases). The CDR3 sequence: CASSLQGSYGYTF. The CDR3 DNA reads as TGTGCCAGCAGTTTACAGGGATCATATGGCTACACCTTC.